The next 27 T cell receptor beta chains were all read from a single sample in a study of blood T cell repertoires in COVID-19. The repertoire was sequenced with immunoSEQ multiplex PCR; TCRdb's copy has only in-frame clones and lacks some. The table has under 250,000 clones, 83% seen once. The sequenced sample consisted of peripheral blood. These receptors were taken from a human donor in a cohort sampled during active COVID-19.

The chain couples TRBV10-3 to TRBJ2-2; 10 bases map to TRBD2. The germline V gene has CDR1 ENHRY and CDR2 SYGVKD. The CDR3 is 16 residues long. The junction had 6 bases not matched to a gene; V was cut back by 6 bases and J by 2 bases. CDR3 in amino acids: CAISTGTSVNTGELFF. The CDR3 nucleotides read TGTGCCATCAGCACCGGGACTAGCGTTAACACCGGGGAGCTGTTTTTT.

V usage is TRBV5-6 and J usage is TRBJ2-5; TRBD1 aligns across 12 bases. The germline V gene encodes CDR1 SGHDT and CDR2 YYEEEE. V trimming: 4 bases; J trimming: 5 bases; junction bases outside the gene matches: 3. The CDR3 length is 14 residues. CDR3: CASSGDRGHETQYF. CDR3 in DNA: TGTGCCAGCAGCGGGGACAGGGGGCACGAGACCCAGTACTTC.

The J gene is TRBJ2-7, the V gene TRBV7-9; 7 positions agree with TRBD1. The J segment lost 6 bases and the V segment lost 4 bases, leaving 3 bases of the junction unmatched. This CDR3 region has 12 residues. CDR1 SEHNR and CDR2 FQNEAQ come from the germline V gene (reference sequence). CDR3 in DNA: TGTGCCAGCAGCTACTCAGGGGGCGAGCAGTACTTC. Encoded protein: CASSYSGGEQYF.

The gene calls are TRBV5-4 and TRBJ2-1; D ambiguous. This CDR3 contains 14 residues. Germline assignment: CDR1 SGHNT and CDR2 YYREEE (reference sequence). V lost 1 base, J lost 2 bases, and 7 bases lay in between. CDR3: CASSLLVTYNEQFF. In DNA form, the CDR3 reads TGTGCCAGCAGCTTGCTAGTTACCTACAATGAGCAGTTCTTC.

This chain joins TRBV29-1 and TRBJ2-5; tentative D call: TRBD2 (5 bases). Trimming stripped 0 bases from V and 5 bases from J, with 13 bases between. This CDR3 spans 14 amino acids. CDR1 and CDR2 from the germline V gene are SQVTM and ANQGSEA. The CDR3 DNA follows: TGCAGCGTTGAAGATGGGATGTGGAGGGAGACCCAGTACTTC. It specifies CSVEDGMWRETQYF. Variable domain in full (rest from reference TRBV29-1 and TRBJ2-5): SAVISQKPSRDICQRGTSLTIQCQVDSQVTMMFWYRQQPGQSLTLIATANQGSEATYESGFVIDKFPISRPNLTFSTLTVSNMSPEDSSIYLCSVEDGMWRETQYFGPGTRLLVL.

The chain employs TRBV27 and TRBJ2-2; TRBD2 agrees at 8 bases. There are 14 residues in the CDR3. The trim removed 5 bases at V and 5 bases at J, leaving 4 bases unmatched. Germline-derived CDR1 and CDR2 are MNHEY and SMNVEV (reference sequence). CDR3 coding DNA: TGTGCCAGCAGTGCGGGGGGAGGGACCGGGGAGCTGTTTTTT. Translation: CASSAGGGTGELFF.

The chain combines TRBV9 with TRBJ2-7, with a possible D match to TRBD2 (6 bases). The CDR3 extends over 13 amino acids. CDR1 and CDR2 from the germline V gene are SGDLS and YYNGEE. Between the trimmed V and J ends, which lost 0 bases and 6 bases, there was a span of 10 bases. The DNA of the CDR3 is TGTGCCAGCAGCGTAGCGGGAGAGTCCGAGCAGTACTTC. This encodes CASSVAGESEQYF.

The V gene is TRBV7-9, the J gene TRBJ2-1; 11 bases fit TRBD2. This CDR3 has 16 residues. Germline trimming cut 5 bases from V and 3 bases from J; bases unmatched to any gene: 6. Germline values: CDR1 SEHNR, CDR2 FQNEAQ (reference sequence). CDR3 region: CASSRPSGRNYNEQFF. Written as DNA, the CDR3 is TGTGCCAGCAGCCGACCTAGCGGGAGGAACTACAATGAGCAGTTCTTC.

V is TRBV6-5 and J is TRBJ2-7; tentatively, D is TRBD2 (5 bases). V gave up 5 bases and J gave up 0 bases, with 14 bases separating them. The V gene's germline CDR1 is MNHEY and CDR2 SVGAGI. The CDR3 totals 15 residues. The CDR3 here is CASSNGVGSSYEQYF. CDR3 DNA sequence: TGTGCCAGCAGTAACGGTGTAGGGAGCTCCTACGAGCAGTACTTC.

In this sample, this clone turned up a few times. The chain carries TRBV6-5 and TRBJ2-1, with 8 bases matching TRBD1. After removal of 4 bases from V and 6 bases from J, the junction contained 8 bases not matched to a gene. Germline CDR1 MNHEY, CDR2 SVGAGI. The CDR3 runs 15 residues. In nucleotides, the CDR3 is TGTGCCAGCAGTTTGGCCGGGACAGGCCTCAATGAGCAGTTCTTC. Protein: CASSLAGTGLNEQFF.

This sequence joins TRBV5-1 and TRBJ2-3; weak D call: TRBD2 (5 bases). The CDR3 is 14 amino acids. Germline V CDR1 and CDR2: SGHRS, YFSETQ. The V end lost 0 bases, the J end lost 0 bases, and 5 bases lay between the germline ends. CDR3 protein: CASSLGGSTDTQYF. CDR3 bases: TGCGCCAGCAGCTTGGGCGGGAGCACAGATACGCAGTATTTT. The full variable domain, with the rest looked up from reference TRBV5-1 and TRBJ2-3, is KAGVTQTPRYLIKTRGQQVTLSCSPISGHRSVSWYQQTPGQGLQFLFEYFSETQRNKGNFPGRFSGRQFSNSRSEMNVSTLELGDSALYLCASSLGGSTDTQYFGPGTRLTVL.

This rearrangement joins TRBV24-1 to TRBJ2-3; 8 bases are shared with TRBD2. Trimming took 4 bases from V and 2 from J; bases not matched to a gene: 7. Looked up from germline, CDR1 is KGHDR and CDR2 is SFDVKD. The CDR3 sequence is 16 residues long. Written as DNA, the CDR3 is TGTGCCACCAGTGACCCTACTAGCGGACTCACAGATACGCAGTATTTT. It specifies CATSDPTSGLTDTQYF.

This clone showed up just once. The V and J genes are TRBV10-2 and TRBJ1-1, with 9 positions matching TRBD1. The CDR3 contains 15 residues. With V trimmed by 3 bases and J by 4 bases, 6 bases remained unmatched. The germline gives CDR1 WSHSY, CDR2 SAAADI. Here the CDR3 reads CASSDGDRAGTEAFF. CDR3 coding DNA: TGCGCCAGCAGTGATGGGGACAGGGCGGGCACTGAAGCTTTCTTT.

This chain joins TRBV28 and TRBJ1-5, with a tentative D call TRBD1 (6 bases). V was shortened by 6 bases and J by 7 bases, with 16 bases between the two germline ends. The CDR3 is 14 residues long. Germline loops: CDR1 MDHEN, CDR2 SYDVKM. CDR3 region: CASRLQGYLQPQHF. CDR3 in DNA: TGTGCCAGCAGATTACAGGGCTACCTACAGCCCCAGCATTTT.

The chain has TRBV5-4 and TRBJ2-2, with D tentatively TRBD2 (6 bases). The V end was cut by 3 bases, the J end by 1 base, with 16 bases between. The CDR3 covers 17 residues. Germline V gene data show CDR1 as SGHNT and CDR2 as YYREEE (reference sequence). The CDR3 loop reads CASSWGLSGENTGELFF. CDR3 in DNA: TGTGCCAGCAGCTGGGGCCTTAGCGGAGAGAACACCGGGGAGCTGTTTTTT.

This clone appeared a single time. V usage is TRBV18 and J usage is TRBJ1-4, with D possibly matching TRBD1 (5 bases). CDR1 and CDR2 from the germline V gene are KGHSH and LQKENI. This CDR3 is built from 13 residues. The V end was cut by 2 bases, the J end by 12 bases, with 13 bases between. This chain's CDR3 is CASSPGAAQELFF. DNA for the CDR3: TGTGCCAGCTCACCAGGGGCAGCCCAGGAACTGTTTTTT.

The V gene is TRBV19, the J gene TRBJ2-7, with D unresolved. Deletions cut 6 bases from V and 5 bases from J, with 14 bases between. There are 13 residues in the CDR3. Germline V lookup: CDR1 LNHDA, CDR2 SQIVND (reference sequence). CDR3 sequence (DNA): TGTGCCAGTAGCTGGTCCTACGTCGACGAGCAGTACTTC. Translating it yields CASSWSYVDEQYF.

V gene TRBV2 combines with J gene TRBJ1-4; 7 bases are a match to TRBD1. J lost 3 bases, V lost 4 bases, and 5 bases had no gene match. This CDR3 comprises 15 residues. From germline, CDR1 is SNHLY and CDR2 FYNNEI. The CDR3 coding sequence is TGTGCCAGCAGTGTGTTTCAGGGGGCTAATGAAAAACTGTTTTTT. It translates to CASSVFQGANEKLFF.

V is TRBV3-1 (or the pseudogene TRBV3-2) and J is TRBJ2-7, with 7 bases matching TRBD1. CDR3 length equals 13 residues. CDR1 LGHDT and CDR2 YNNKEL come from the germline V gene (reference sequence). V lost 4 bases, J lost 3 bases, and 3 bases stayed unmatched. CDR3 DNA sequence: TGTGCCAGCAGCCCCGGGACAGACTACGAGCAGTACTTC. Translating gives CASSPGTDYEQYF.

The rearrangement joins TRBV2 to TRBJ2-7, with TRBD1 matching 8 bases. V trimming: 4 bases; J trimming: 2 bases; junction bases outside the gene matches: 4. This CDR3 has 14 residues. CDR1 and CDR2 (germline): SNHLY, FYNNEI. For the CDR3, the DNA is TGTGCCAGCAGTGTAGGGACAGGAACCTACGAGCAGTACTTC. This translates into CASSVGTGTYEQYF.

The CDR3 loop reads CASSSRSTIQETQYF. The CDR3 bases are TGTGCCAGCAGCTCCAGGTCTACCATACAAGAGACCCAGTACTTC. The chain combines TRBV11-1 with TRBJ2-5; D is uncertain. The CDR3 has 15 amino acids. Germline CDR1 is SGHAT and CDR2 is FQDESV (reference sequence). V lost 4 bases and J lost 2, with 14 bases in between. Using reference TRBV11-1 and TRBJ2-5 for the parts outside the CDR3, the full variable domain is EAEVAQSPRYKITEKSQAVAFWCDPISGHATLYWYRQILGQGPELLVQFQDESVVDDSQLPKDRFSAERLKGVDSTLKIQPAELGDSAMYLCASSSRSTIQETQYFGPGTRLLVL.

The V call is TRBV25-1, the J call TRBJ2-7; TRBD1 might be the D (5 bases). The CDR3 extends over 15 amino acids. V lost 5 bases, J lost 4 bases, and 18 bases lay in between. The germline gives CDR1 MGHDK, CDR2 SYGVNS. In DNA, the CDR3 is TGTGCCAGCAGTCCCCCCCTGGGCAGGGTTTACGAGCAGTACTTC. It yields the protein CASSPPLGRVYEQYF.

The rearrangement joins TRBV5-4 to TRBJ2-7, with 8 bases aligning to TRBD1. The V gene end was trimmed by 2 bases and the J gene end by 4 bases; junction bases not matched to a gene: 5. The CDR3 length is 14 residues. The germline V gene has CDR1 SGHNT and CDR2 YYREEE (reference sequence). The CDR3 DNA reads TGTGCCAGCAGCTTACGGACAGGGTTTTACGAGCAGTACTTC. Translating it yields CASSLRTGFYEQYF.

The chain joins TRBV5-4 to TRBJ2-3; D remains unclear. Germline V gene data show CDR1 as SGHNT and CDR2 as YYREEE (reference sequence). Trimming removed 3 bases from V and 6 bases from J, with 5 bases in between. The CDR3 consists of 11 residues. CDR3 coding DNA: TGTGCCAGCAGCTCGGAGGATACGCAGTATTTT. Encoded protein: CASSSEDTQYF.

The chain joins TRBV14 to TRBJ2-7; D may be TRBD1 (5 bases). V was cut by 1 base and J by 1 base, with 11 bases left in between. The length of the CDR3 is 15 residues. Germline V gene lookup returns CDR1 SGHDN and CDR2 FVKESK. CDR3 coding DNA: TGTGCCAGCAGCCAAGGAAGGGGCTTTTCCTACGAGCAGTACTTC. Protein product: CASSQGRGFSYEQYF. Full variable domain (outside the CDR3, taken from reference TRBV14 and TRBJ2-7): EAGVTQFPSHSVIEKGQTVTLRCDPISGHDNLYWYRRVMGKEIKFLLHFVKESKQDESGMPNNRFLAERTGGTYSTLKVQPAELEDSGVYFCASSQGRGFSYEQYFGPGTRLTVT.

The J gene is TRBJ2-3, the V gene TRBV5-1; 9 bases agree with TRBD2. In germline, CDR1 is SGHRS, CDR2 YFSETQ. The CDR3 consists of 14 residues. The ends lost 4 bases at V and 0 bases at J; junction bases unmatched: 0. The CDR3 region is CASSLAGSTDTQYF. CDR3 nucleotide sequence: TGCGCCAGCAGCCTAGCGGGGAGCACAGATACGCAGTATTTT.

The chain is built from TRBV2 and TRBJ2-5; maybe TRBD2 (6 bases). The V end lost 9 bases, the J end lost 3 bases, and 14 bases lay between the germline ends. Germline lookup yields CDR1 SNHLY and CDR2 FYNNEI. The CDR3 runs 13 residues. This CDR3 reads CARGTGTEETQYF. DNA of the CDR3: TGTGCCAGGGGTACCGGGACTGAAGAGACCCAGTACTTC.